This TCR beta chain was recorded in a study of cytomegalovirus exposure and HLA in healthy donors. For the study at large: Unique TCRs from HLA-typed donors, roughly 87 million of them, were held in an early data release.

There are a few counts of this clone. PCR used 60 Vbeta primers and 13 Jbeta primers. In the source study's methods: A later analysis tallied approximately 78 million unique TCR beta chains, around 10 million of them shared. Method: immunoSEQ multiplex PCR; TCRdb's copy keeps in-frame clones and lacks some. That table gives V, J and clone size, and the DNA gave D and trimming. The repertoire holds 150,000 to 200,000 clones, with roughly four fifths as singletons. The sequence came from a woman aged 40 to 50 in good health and CMV-seronegative. Material for sequencing was PBMCs.

CDR3 amino acids: CASRDAGSTGELFF. CDR3 nucleotide sequence: TGTGCCAGCAGGGACGCGGGGTCAACCGGGGAGCTGTTTTTT. The chain is built from TRBV2 and TRBJ2-2, with D perhaps TRBD2 (6 bases). Germline V gene data show CDR1 as SNHLY and CDR2 as FYNNEI. The CDR3 length is 14 residues. Between the trimmed V and J ends, which lost 6 bases and 5 bases, there was a span of 13 bases.